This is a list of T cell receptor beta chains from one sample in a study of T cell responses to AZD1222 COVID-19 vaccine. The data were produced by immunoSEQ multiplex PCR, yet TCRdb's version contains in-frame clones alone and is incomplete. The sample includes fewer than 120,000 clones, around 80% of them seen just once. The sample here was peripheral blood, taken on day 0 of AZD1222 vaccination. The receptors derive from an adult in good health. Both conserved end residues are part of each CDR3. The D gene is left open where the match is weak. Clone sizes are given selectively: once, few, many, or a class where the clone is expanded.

CDR3 protein: CASSHGTSGRAGYNEQFF
CDR3 DNA: TGTGCCAGCAGCCACGGGACTAGCGGGAGGGCCGGGTACAATGAGCAGTTCTTC
clone size: .
D gene: TRBD2
V gene: TRBV3-1/TRBV3-2
J gene: TRBJ2-1

CDR3 protein: CASSTGQGHYEQYF
CDR3 DNA: TGTGCCAGCAGTACGGGACAGGGCCATTACGAGCAGTACTTC
clone size: .
D gene: TRBD1
V gene: TRBV2
J gene: TRBJ2-7

CDR3 protein: CASTYDATNEKLFF
CDR3 DNA: TGCGCCAGCACGTATGATGCAACTAATGAAAAACTGTTTTTT
clone size: few
D gene: .
V gene: TRBV10-1
J gene: TRBJ1-4

CDR3 protein: CASSLFGGSNQPQHF
CDR3 DNA: TGTGCCAGCAGTTTGTTTGGGGGTAGCAATCAGCCCCAGCATTTT
clone size: .
D gene: .
V gene: TRBV28
J gene: TRBJ1-5

CDR3 protein: CASSAAGGGTQPQHF
CDR3 DNA: TGTGCCAGCAGCGCCGCGGGGGGGGGAACTCAGCCCCAGCATTTT
clone size: .
D gene: .
V gene: TRBV7-8
J gene: TRBJ1-5

CDR3 protein: CASSKSGTSTDTQYF
CDR3 DNA: TGCGCCAGCAGCAAATCCGGGACTAGCACAGATACGCAGTATTTT
clone size: .
D gene: .
V gene: TRBV5-1
J gene: TRBJ2-3

CDR3 protein: CASSHAGGLAKNIQYF
CDR3 DNA: TGTGCCAGCAGCCACGCGGGAGGACTAGCCAAAAACATTCAGTACTTC
clone size: once
D gene: TRBD2
V gene: TRBV2
J gene: TRBJ2-4

CDR3 protein: CASSLEGSYNSPLHF
CDR3 DNA: TGTGCCAGCAGCTTGGAAGGCTCCTATAATTCACCCCTCCACTTT
clone size: .
D gene: .
V gene: TRBV5-4
J gene: TRBJ1-6

CDR3 protein: CASSRDRGRTEAFF
CDR3 DNA: TGTGCCAGTAGTCGGGACAGGGGGCGGACTGAAGCTTTCTTT
clone size: .
D gene: TRBD1
V gene: TRBV19
J gene: TRBJ1-1

CDR3 protein: CASSPGQGALGNQPQHF
CDR3 DNA: TGTGCCAGCAGCCCTGGACAGGGGGCTCTGGGCAATCAGCCCCAGCATTTT
clone size: few
D gene: TRBD1
V gene: TRBV6-2/TRBV6-3
J gene: TRBJ1-5

CDR3 protein: CASSVRTGNTIYF
CDR3 DNA: TGTGCCAGCAGCGTCCGGACAGGAAACACCATATATTTT
clone size: .
D gene: .
V gene: TRBV5-5
J gene: TRBJ1-3

CDR3 protein: CASSGRRGNQPQHF
CDR3 DNA: TGTGCCAGCAGTGGAAGAAGGGGCAATCAGCCCCAGCATTTT
clone size: once
D gene: .
V gene: TRBV25-1
J gene: TRBJ1-5

CDR3 protein: CASRPTGVSGANVLTF
CDR3 DNA: TGCGCCAGCAGACCGACGGGGGTATCTGGGGCCAACGTCCTGACTTTC
clone size: .
D gene: .
V gene: TRBV5-1
J gene: TRBJ2-6

CDR3 protein: CASIPGGSNEKLFF
CDR3 DNA: TGTGCCAGCATTCCAGGGGGGTCTAATGAAAAACTGTTTTTT
clone size: .
D gene: TRBD1
V gene: TRBV28
J gene: TRBJ1-4

CDR3 protein: CASRRQGSGANVLTF
CDR3 DNA: TGTGCCAGCAGGAGACAGGGCTCTGGGGCCAACGTCCTGACTTTC
clone size: .
D gene: TRBD1
V gene: TRBV6-5
J gene: TRBJ2-6

CDR3 protein: CASSETDAGTEAFF
CDR3 DNA: TGTGCCAGCTCCGAGACAGATGCCGGAACTGAAGCTTTCTTT
clone size: few
D gene: .
V gene: TRBV28
J gene: TRBJ1-1

CDR3 protein: CASSSADTQYF
CDR3 DNA: TGCGCCAGCAGCTCGGCAGATACGCAGTATTTT
clone size: .
D gene: .
V gene: TRBV4-3
J gene: TRBJ2-3

CDR3 protein: CASRSGGTGGYDYTF
CDR3 DNA: TGTGCCAGCAGGTCAGGAGGGACAGGGGGCTATGACTACACCTTC
clone size: .
D gene: TRBD1
V gene: TRBV6-5
J gene: TRBJ1-2

CDR3 protein: CASRRGDLAKNIQYF
CDR3 DNA: TGTGCCAGCAGGCGCGGGGATCTAGCCAAAAACATTCAGTACTTC
clone size: .
D gene: .
V gene: TRBV6-5
J gene: TRBJ2-4

CDR3 protein: CASSPIPPLAGGENEQFF
CDR3 DNA: TGTGCCAGCAGTCCCATCCCACCTCTAGCGGGAGGGGAGAATGAGCAGTTCTTC
clone size: .
D gene: TRBD2
V gene: TRBV27
J gene: TRBJ2-1

CDR3 protein: CASSSGTGSTNEKLFF
CDR3 DNA: TGTGCCAGCAGTTCCGGGACGGGGTCAACTAATGAAAAACTGTTTTTT
clone size: .
D gene: .
V gene: TRBV6-2/TRBV6-3
J gene: TRBJ1-4

CDR3 protein: CAWIPFGRGDNYGYTF
CDR3 DNA: TGTGCCTGGATCCCCTTTGGCAGGGGTGACAACTATGGCTACACCTTC
clone size: .
D gene: .
V gene: TRBV30
J gene: TRBJ1-2

CDR3 protein: CASSLGQGGSYGYTF
CDR3 DNA: TGTGCCAGCAGCTTGGGGCAGGGGGGCTCCTATGGCTACACCTTC
clone size: .
D gene: TRBD1
V gene: TRBV7-2
J gene: TRBJ1-2

CDR3 protein: CASRRTGRLSTDTQYF
CDR3 DNA: TGTGCCAGCAGGAGGACAGGGAGGCTTAGCACAGATACGCAGTATTTT
clone size: .
D gene: TRBD1
V gene: TRBV27
J gene: TRBJ2-3

CDR3 protein: CASSGSLGGGGYTF
CDR3 DNA: TGTGCCAGCAGCGGTTCCCTTGGGGGTGGTGGCTACACCTTC
clone size: .
D gene: .
V gene: TRBV9
J gene: TRBJ1-2

CDR3 protein: CASSLQGSNQPQHF
CDR3 DNA: TGTGCCAGCAGCCTACAGGGTAGCAATCAGCCCCAGCATTTT
clone size: .
D gene: .
V gene: TRBV7-8
J gene: TRBJ1-5

CDR3 protein: CAWKGQGVIQPQHF
CDR3 DNA: TGTGCCTGGAAAGGACAGGGCGTAATCCAGCCCCAGCATTTT
clone size: .
D gene: TRBD1
V gene: TRBV30
J gene: TRBJ1-5

CDR3 protein: CASSLALGNVRLFF
CDR3 DNA: TGTGCCAGCAGCTTAGCCCTCGGAAACGTTCGGCTGTTTTTT
clone size: .
D gene: .
V gene: TRBV7-9
J gene: TRBJ1-4